This TCR beta chain is from a study of T cell responses to AZD1222 COVID-19 vaccine. Study-level results: Sampling that yielded the repertoires occurred only after the peak T cell response. Most donors were white British, females outnumbered males, and clonal diversity was possibly underestimated. Nearly half of spike-specific TCRs reportedly target unmutated variant regions.

TCRdb's copy holds only in-frame clones and misses some; the assay was immunoSEQ multiplex PCR. The table has around 44,000 clones, 80% to 90% seen once. This clone has only a few counts. Its antigen is not identified. This CDR3 contains 16 residues. The germline V and J ends were trimmed by 0 bases and 8 bases, with 14 bases remaining between them. Germline-derived CDR1 and CDR2 are LGHNA and YSLEER. V usage is TRBV4-3 and J usage is TRBJ1-6; TRBD1 might be the D (5 bases). The receptor's source is an adult who received the AZD1222 COVID-19 vaccine. The material sequenced was peripheral blood, taken 28 days after the second AZD1222 dose. This CDR3 reads CASSQDLSGDDSPLHF. CDR3 bases: TGCGCCAGCAGCCAAGATTTGTCGGGGGATGATTCACCCCTCCACTTT.